This T cell receptor beta chain was captured by sequencing in a study of T cell responses to AZD1222 COVID-19 vaccine. TCRdb's table, derived via immunoSEQ multiplex PCR, lists solely in-frame clones and lacks some. The data contain roughly 120,000 clones, 85% to 95% of them singletons. V lost 7 bases and J 7 bases, leaving 9 bases between the germline ends. The CDR3 is 12 amino acids. Germline values: CDR1 SGHRS, CDR2 YFSETQ. The sequence came from an adult in good health. Sequencing was performed on peripheral blood, taken on day 0 of AZD1222 vaccination. The chain carries TRBV5-1 and TRBJ1-6; D gene ambiguous. The CDR3 reads CASSEQNSPLHF. CDR3 sequence (DNA): TGCGCCAGCTCTGAACAGAATTCACCCCTCCACTTT.